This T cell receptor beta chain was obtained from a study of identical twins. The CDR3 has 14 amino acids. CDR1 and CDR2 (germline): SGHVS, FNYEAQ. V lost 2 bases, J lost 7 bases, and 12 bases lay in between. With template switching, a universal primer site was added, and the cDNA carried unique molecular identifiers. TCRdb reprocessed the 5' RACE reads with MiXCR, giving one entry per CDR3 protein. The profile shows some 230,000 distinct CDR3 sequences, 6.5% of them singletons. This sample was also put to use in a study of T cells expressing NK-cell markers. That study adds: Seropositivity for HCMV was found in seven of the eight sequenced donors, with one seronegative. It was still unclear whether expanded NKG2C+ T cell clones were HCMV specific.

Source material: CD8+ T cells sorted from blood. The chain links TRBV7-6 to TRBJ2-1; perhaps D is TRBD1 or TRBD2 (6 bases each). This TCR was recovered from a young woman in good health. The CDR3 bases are TGTGCCAGCAGCTTATGGGGGGCTAAGAATGAGCAGTTCTTC. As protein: CASSLWGAKNEQFF.